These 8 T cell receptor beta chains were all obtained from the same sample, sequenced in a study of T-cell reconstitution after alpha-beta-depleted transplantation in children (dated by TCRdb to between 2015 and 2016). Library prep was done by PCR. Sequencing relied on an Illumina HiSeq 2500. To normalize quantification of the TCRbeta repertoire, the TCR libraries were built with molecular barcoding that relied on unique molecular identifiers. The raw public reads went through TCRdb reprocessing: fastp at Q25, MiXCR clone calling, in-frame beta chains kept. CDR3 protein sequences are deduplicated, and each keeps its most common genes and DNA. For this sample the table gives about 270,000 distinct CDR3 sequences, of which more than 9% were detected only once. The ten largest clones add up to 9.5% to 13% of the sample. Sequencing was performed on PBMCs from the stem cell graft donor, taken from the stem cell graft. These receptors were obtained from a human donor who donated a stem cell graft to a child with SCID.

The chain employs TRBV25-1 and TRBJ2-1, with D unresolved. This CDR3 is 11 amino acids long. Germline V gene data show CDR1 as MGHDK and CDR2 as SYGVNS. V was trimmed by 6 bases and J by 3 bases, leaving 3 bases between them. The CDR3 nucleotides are TGTGCCAGCAGCCACTACAATGAGCAGTTCTTC. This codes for CASSHYNEQFF.

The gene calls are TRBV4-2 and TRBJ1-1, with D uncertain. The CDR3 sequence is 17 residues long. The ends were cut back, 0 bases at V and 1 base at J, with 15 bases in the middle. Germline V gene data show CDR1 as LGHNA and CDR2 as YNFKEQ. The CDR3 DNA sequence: TGTGCCAGCAGCCAAGACAGTAGAAGAACCCAGAACACTGAAGCTTTCTTT. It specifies CASSQDSRRTQNTEAFF.

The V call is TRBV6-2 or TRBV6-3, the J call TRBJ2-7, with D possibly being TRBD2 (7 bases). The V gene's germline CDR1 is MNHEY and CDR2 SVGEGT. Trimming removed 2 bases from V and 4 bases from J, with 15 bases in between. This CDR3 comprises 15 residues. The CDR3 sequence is CASSYGRGATYEQYF. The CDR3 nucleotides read TGTGCCAGCAGTTACGGCCGGGGGGCTACGTACGAGCAGTACTTC.

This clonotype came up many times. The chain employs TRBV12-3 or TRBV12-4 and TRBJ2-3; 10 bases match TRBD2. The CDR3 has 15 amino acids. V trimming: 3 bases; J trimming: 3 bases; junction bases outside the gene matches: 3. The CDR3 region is CASSLGAGGTDTQYF. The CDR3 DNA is TGTGCCAGCAGTTTGGGAGCGGGGGGGACAGATACGCAGTATTTT.

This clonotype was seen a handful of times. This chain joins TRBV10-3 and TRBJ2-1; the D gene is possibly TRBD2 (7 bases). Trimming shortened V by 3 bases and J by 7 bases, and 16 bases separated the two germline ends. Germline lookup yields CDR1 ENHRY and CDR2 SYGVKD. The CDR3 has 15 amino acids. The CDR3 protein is CAISERGGPYNEQFF. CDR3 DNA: TGTGCCATCAGTGAAAGGGGGGGCCCTTATAATGAGCAGTTCTTC.

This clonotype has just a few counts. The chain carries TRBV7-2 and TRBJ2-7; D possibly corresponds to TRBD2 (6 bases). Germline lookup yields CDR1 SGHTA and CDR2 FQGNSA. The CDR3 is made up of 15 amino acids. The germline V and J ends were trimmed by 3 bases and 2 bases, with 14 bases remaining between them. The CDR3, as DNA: TGTGCCAGCAGCTTTACCGGGACTTACGCCTACGAGCAGTACTTC. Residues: CASSFTGTYAYEQYF.

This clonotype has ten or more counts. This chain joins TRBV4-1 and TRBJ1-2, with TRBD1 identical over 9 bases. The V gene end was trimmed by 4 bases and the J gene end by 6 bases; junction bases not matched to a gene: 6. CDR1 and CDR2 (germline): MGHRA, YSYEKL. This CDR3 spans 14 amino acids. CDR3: CASSRGTGWDGYTF. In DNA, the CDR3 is TGCGCCAGCAGCCGAGGGACAGGGTGGGATGGCTACACCTTC.

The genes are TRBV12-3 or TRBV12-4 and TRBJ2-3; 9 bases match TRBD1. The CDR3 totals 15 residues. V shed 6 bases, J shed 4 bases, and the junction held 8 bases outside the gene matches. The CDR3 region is CASRLTGGMADTQYF. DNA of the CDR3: TGTGCCAGCAGGCTTACAGGGGGCATGGCAGATACGCAGTATTTT.